This T cell receptor (beta chain) was identified during a study of T cell responses to AZD1222 COVID-19 vaccine (dated by TCRdb to the early 2020s). Study-wide context: TCR sequencing covered more than 230 trial participants: approximately 200 given two doses of AZD1222 and 26 given two doses of MenACWY control vaccine. Trial participants were enrolled into age subgroups of 18-55, 56-69 and 70-plus years, which contained approximately 150, 28 and 58 TCR-sequenced participants, respectively. Results the study describes overall, beyond this receptor: Conclusions about previously exposed vaccinees are limited, since just six AZD1222 recipients were seropositive for SARS-CoV-2 at baseline. The whole spike protein was spanned by vaccine-associated CD4 TCRs, and dominant responses were seen in regions 160-218 and 743-854. The 56-69-year group was small, and its depth increase did not reach significance, likely because of low power. Most participants were white British and females outnumbered males, and the authors suggested that clonal diversity may have been underestimated. Nearly half of unique spike-specific TCRs reportedly recognized epitopes outside regions mutated in the B.1.351 and B.1.1.7 variants. A significant rise in spike-specific TCR breadth and depth was observed after two AZD1222 doses relative to day 0 and relative to MenACWY recipients. Because no day 14 peak-response samples were available, repertoires were characterized only after the peak T cell response.

In light of the paper, this sample's time point label describes: about 28 days (+/-7) after the second vaccine dose. AZD1222 recipients with second doses at about 4 weeks or about 12 weeks were pooled, because spike-specific TCR depth and breadth did not differ between schedules. Vaccinee samples came from UK trials COV001 and COV002, including a single-blind randomized controlled phase 2/3 trial of AZD1222 (ChAdOx1 nCoV-19) in healthy adults. For TCRbeta chain sequencing, PBMC samples from trial participants were taken at day 0 and at day 28 after the second dose. The CDR3 regions of human TCRbeta chains were subjected to immunosequencing. The published analysis was carried out like this. Repertoire TCRs were checked for matches against a reference library of SARS-CoV-2-specific TCRs that had been generated using the MIRA antigen-specificity platform. Breadth meant the fraction of unique TCRs that were SARS-CoV-2-associated, whereas depth meant the fraction of total T cells that were SARS-CoV-2-associated. Using the MIRA data, each spike-specific TCR was assigned both to the spike region to which the TCR was reactive and to a CD4 or CD8 class. Log10-transformed breadth and depth values were compared by one-way ANOVA with Sidak's multiple comparisons tests. In its TCRdb copy, this immuneACCESS table keeps in-frame sequences only and misses some clones. Where compared with another copy, unresolved V genes explain less than half of these, and the others have no known cause. The V and J calls and the clone size are those of that table, but D and trimming were determined from the DNA. In all, the sample holds over 55,000 clones, and around four fifths of those were seen once. The ten top clones hold approximately 5.9% of the sample.

Taken from cysteine to phenylalanine, the CDR3 has 15 residues. Of the read, only the CDR3 DNA is kept; its 45 bases are in frame from base 1. In the germline V gene (reference sequence), CDR1 corresponds to SEHNR and CDR2 to FQNEAQ. The V end loses 6 bases and the J end loses 7 bases, and a stretch of 21 bases separates them. For this clone: The antigen it recognizes is unknown. Nothing much larger sits one base from this clone, and base qualities are not available.

In this chain, TRBV7-9 is recombined with TRBJ1-2; the D gene identity is not certain. The clonotype was recovered from an adult who received the AZD1222 COVID-19 vaccine. Sequenced material: peripheral blood, taken 28 days after the second AZD1222 dose. The CDR3 region has the sequence CASRPKDRLGSGYTF. At the DNA level, the sequence is TGTGCCAGCAGGCCTAAAGACCGTTTGGGGTCTGGCTACACCTTC.